Below are 6 T cell receptor beta chains sequenced from a single sample in a study of T cell clonality in common variable immunodeficiency. General study results and limits: Fewer deletions and N-nucleotide insertions were reportedly seen in common variable immunodeficiency TCR beta sequences.

Assay used: immunoSEQ multiplex PCR; TCRdb lists only in-frame clones, some missing. This sample comprises around 13,000 clones, none seen once only. What these receptors recognize is not known. Material for sequencing was peripheral blood mononuclear cells. The source of these receptors is a human donor with common variable immunodeficiency.

This clone turned up a few times. The CDR3 extends 3 residues past the end of the read, so its final part is completed from the germline J gene. The rearrangement joins TRBV18 to TRBJ2-2; the match to TRBD2 covers 7 bases. The junction had 17 bases not matched to a gene; V was cut back by 2 bases and J by 5 bases. CDR3 length: 19 residues. The germline gives CDR1 KGHSH, CDR2 LQKENI. The CDR3: CASSPGGTKSSFLTGELFF. CDR3 DNA, as far as it was read: TGTGCCAGCTCACCAGGCGGGACTAAGTCCTCGTTCCTTACCGGGGAG.

This clone occurred a few times. Read coverage stops 3 residues before the CDR3 terminus; the germline J gene supplies the remainder. The chain joins TRBV5-6 to TRBJ2-7; 9 bases agree with TRBD1. From germline, CDR1 is SGHDT and CDR2 YYEEEE. The CDR3 is made up of 14 amino acids. The ends lost 2 bases at V and 5 bases at J; junction bases unmatched: 5. The CDR3 sequence is CASSFWTGAHEQYF. Partial CDR3 DNA: TGTGCCAGCAGCTTTTGGACAGGGGCGCACGAG.

This clone was detected a few times. With the read ending 3 residues before the CDR3 end, the germline J gene is used to fill in that end. This sequence joins TRBV20-1 and TRBJ2-3; 8 nucleotides agree with TRBD1. CDR1 DFQATT and CDR2 SNEGSKA come from the germline V gene (reference sequence). The CDR3 has 16 amino acids. V was pared by 5 bases and J by 0 bases, with 10 bases of the junction left unmatched. The CDR3 loop reads CSAGPGTGISTDTQYF. The sequenced CDR3 bases are TGCAGTGCTGGCCCCGGGACAGGCATTAGCACAGATACG.

This clone is labeled as medium-sized. The DNA ends 3 residues before the CDR3 does, and the rest of the CDR3 is filled in from the germline J gene. The chain combines TRBV29-1 with TRBJ1-5; possible D gene TRBD1, 5 bases. The CDR3 has 13 amino acids. The V end was cut by 5 bases, the J end by 4 bases, with 12 bases between. Per germline, CDR1 SQVTM and CDR2 ANQGSEA. The CDR3 sequence is CSVSGGWNQPQHF. CDR3 DNA, as far as it was read: TGCAGCGTTTCTGGGGGGTGGAATCAGCCC.

To note about this clone: The read ends 3 residues before the CDR3 terminus; that terminus is restored from the germline J gene. The chain uses TRBV7-2 and TRBJ2-3, with TRBD2 identical over 9 bases. The J segment lost 7 bases and the V segment lost 1 base, leaving 3 bases of the junction unmatched. The length of the CDR3 is 14 residues. Germline V CDR1 and CDR2: SGHTA, FQGNSA. Incomplete CDR3 DNA: TGTGCCAGCAGCTTAGGAGCGGGGGGTAATACG. Translation gives CASSLGAGGNT. Given in full, the CDR3 is CASSLGAGGNTQYF.

The sample holds a few counts of this clone. The sequence runs out 3 residues before the end of the CDR3; the remainder is reconstructed from the germline J gene. The rearrangement links TRBV7-8 to TRBJ2-7; D is possibly TRBD1 (5 bases). V lost 5 bases and J lost 0, with 11 bases in between. The CDR3 contains 14 residues. Germline CDR1 is SGHVS and CDR2 is FQNEAQ. CDR3 bases read: TGTGCCAGCAGCAGATCCAGGGTCTCCTACGAG. Residues: CASSRSRVSYE. The full CDR3 protein reads CASSRSRVSYEQYF. Full variable domain (outside the CDR3, taken from reference TRBV7-8 and TRBJ2-7): GAGVSQSPRYKVAKRGQDVALRCDPISGHVSLFWYQQALGQGPEFLTYFQNEAQLDKSGLPSDRFFAERPEGSVSTLKIQRTQQEDSAVYLCASSRSRVSYEQYFGPGTRLTVT.